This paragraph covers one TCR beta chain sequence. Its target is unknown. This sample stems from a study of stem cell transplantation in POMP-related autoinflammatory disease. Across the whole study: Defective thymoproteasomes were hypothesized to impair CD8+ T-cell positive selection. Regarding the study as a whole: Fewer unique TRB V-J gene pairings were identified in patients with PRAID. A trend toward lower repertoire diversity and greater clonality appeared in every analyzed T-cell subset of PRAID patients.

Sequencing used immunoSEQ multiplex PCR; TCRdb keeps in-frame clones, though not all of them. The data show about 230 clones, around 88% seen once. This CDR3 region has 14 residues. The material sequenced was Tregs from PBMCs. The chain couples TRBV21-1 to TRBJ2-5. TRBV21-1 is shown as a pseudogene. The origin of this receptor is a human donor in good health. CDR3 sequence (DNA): TGTGCCAGCAGTTGCTACACTTTCTCTGAGACCCAGTACTTC. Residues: CASSCYTFSETQYF.